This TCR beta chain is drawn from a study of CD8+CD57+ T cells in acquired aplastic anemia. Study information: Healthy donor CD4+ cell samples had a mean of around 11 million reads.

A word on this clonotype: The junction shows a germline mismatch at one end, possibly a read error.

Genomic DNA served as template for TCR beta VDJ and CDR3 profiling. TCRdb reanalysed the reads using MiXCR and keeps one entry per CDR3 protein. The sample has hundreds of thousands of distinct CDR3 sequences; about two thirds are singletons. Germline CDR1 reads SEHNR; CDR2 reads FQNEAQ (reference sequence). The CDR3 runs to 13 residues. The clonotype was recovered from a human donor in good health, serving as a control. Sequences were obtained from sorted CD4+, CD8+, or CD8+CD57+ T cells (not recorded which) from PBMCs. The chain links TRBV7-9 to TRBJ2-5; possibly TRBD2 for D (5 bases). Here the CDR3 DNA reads TGTGCCAGCAGACGGGAAACCGGTTCCACCAAGTACTTT. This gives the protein CASRRETGSTKYF.